This is a list of T cell receptor beta chains from one sample in a study of shared clonotypes between healthy human individuals. Profiled with immunoSEQ multiplex PCR; TCRdb holds only in-frame clones, not every one. This table holds some 2.1 million clones, around 93% found once. The sequenced material came from naive CD8+ T cells from PBMCs. These receptors were obtained from a young man in good health. Some clones in this sample may be carry-over from other donors' samples. CDR3s include the opening cysteine and the closing phenylalanine or tryptophan. The D gene is left open where the match is weak. Clone size is given for some rows only: seen once, a few or many times, or a class if the clone is expanded.

TGTGCCAGCAGCTGGGCCTGGGAAGGGCGCGAGCAGTACTTC	CASSWAWEGREQYF	.	TRBV5-6	TRBJ2-7	.
TGTGCCAGCAGCCAAGCCCACAGGGGTAGGGCAGAGACCCAGTACTTC	CASSQAHRGRAETQYF	TRBD1	TRBV14	TRBJ2-5	.
TGTGCCAGCTCAACATGGGACAGTACTAACTATGGCTACACCTTC	CASSTWDSTNYGYTF	TRBD1	TRBV19	TRBJ1-2	.
TGTGCCAGCAGCGAAGGGGGTCCCTACGAGCAGTACTTC	CASSEGGPYEQYF	.	TRBV7-3	TRBJ2-7	.
TGTGCCAGCAGTGAACGGACACGGGTTTTCCAGCCCCAGCATTTT	CASSERTRVFQPQHF	.	TRBV2	TRBJ1-5	.
TGTGCCAGTATGGGACTAGCTGACGAGCAGTACTTC	CASMGLADEQYF	TRBD2	TRBV19	TRBJ2-7	.
TGCAGCGCCTACGGGACAGGCGGAGAGACCCAGTACTTC	CSAYGTGGETQYF	TRBD1	TRBV29-1	TRBJ2-5	.
TGTGCCTGGAGTGGTGGAGGGCCGGTCGAGCAGTACTTC	CAWSGGGPVEQYF	.	TRBV30	TRBJ2-7	.
TGTGCCAGCAGCTCCCTGGAAGCGCGCGAGGGCACAGATACGCAGTATTTT	CASSSLEAREGTDTQYF	.	TRBV11-2	TRBJ2-3	.
TGTGCCAGCAGCCTGGACAGGGATAAACTGTTTTTT	CASSLDRDKLFF	TRBD1	TRBV13	TRBJ1-4	.
TGTGCCAGCAGAAGAGAGCTGGGGGAAAAACTGTTTTTT	CASRRELGEKLFF	.	TRBV6-1	TRBJ1-4	.
TGTGCCAGCAGTTTGGGGGCAGGGGACCCAGATACGCAGTATTTT	CASSLGAGDPDTQYF	.	TRBV27	TRBJ2-3	.
TGTGCCAGCAGCGATTCGGGTGGACACACAGATACGCAGTATTTT	CASSDSGGHTDTQYF	.	TRBV7-6	TRBJ2-3	.
TGTGCCAGTAGTGGTCCCCGGAACACTGAAGCTTTCTTT	CASSGPRNTEAFF	.	TRBV19	TRBJ1-1	.
TGTGCCAGCAGTTACGCAGGGACCGGGAGGGAGACCCAGTACTTC	CASSYAGTGRETQYF	TRBD2	TRBV6-5	TRBJ2-5	.
TGCAGCGTTGAGTTGTCGGAAGCAACTAATGAAAAACTGTTTTTT	CSVELSEATNEKLFF	.	TRBV29-1	TRBJ1-4	.
TGCGCCAGCAGCCAAAACCCAGGATCCTACAATGAGCAGTTCTTC	CASSQNPGSYNEQFF	.	TRBV4-3	TRBJ2-1	.
TGTGCCAGCAGCGTATCGGGACTCGTAAATGAGCAGTTCTTC	CASSVSGLVNEQFF	.	TRBV7-9	TRBJ2-1	once
TGTGCCTGGAGTATAGGTGGCGCGAACACTGAAGCTTTCTTT	CAWSIGGANTEAFF	.	TRBV30	TRBJ1-1	few
TGTGCCAGCAGCCTTCGGGGCGGGAGGGCCCTGGGGAATGAGCAGTTCTTC	CASSLRGGRALGNEQFF	TRBD2	TRBV2	TRBJ2-1	.
TGTGCCAGCCTCCGAGGAGTCGAGCAGTTCTTC	CASLRGVEQFF	.	TRBV11-2	TRBJ2-1	.
TGTGCCAGCAGCCAAGTCGGCTATAATTCACCCCTCCACTTT	CASSQVGYNSPLHF	.	TRBV4-2	TRBJ1-6	.
TGTGCCAGTAGTATGCGGACAGGGGGCATTCAGCCCCAGCATTTT	CASSMRTGGIQPQHF	TRBD1	TRBV19	TRBJ1-5	.
TGTGCCAGCAGCTTAGCATCGCGGGGACAGAAATACAATGAGCAGTTCTTC	CASSLASRGQKYNEQFF	.	TRBV13	TRBJ2-1	.
TGTGCCAGCAGCGTAGGACGTGCAGGGGGTGTGAACGGCTACACCTTC	CASSVGRAGGVNGYTF	TRBD1	TRBV9	TRBJ1-2	.
TGTGCCAGCAGCTCAACCTACAATGAGCAGTTCTTC	CASSSTYNEQFF	.	TRBV11-2	TRBJ2-1	.
TGTGCCAGCAGTGAAGCTGGGGTCAGGTCCTATGGCTACACCTTC	CASSEAGVRSYGYTF	.	TRBV2	TRBJ1-2	.
TGTGCCAGCAGTTACTTAAGGGAGACCCAGTACTTC	CASSYLRETQYF	.	TRBV6-6	TRBJ2-5	.
TGTGCCAGCAGGTCAAGCGGGAGCCTTTACAATGAGCAGTTCTTC	CASRSSGSLYNEQFF	TRBD2	TRBV28	TRBJ2-1	once
TGTGCCAGCAGCGGTGACAGGGTTGACACTGAAGCTTTCTTT	CASSGDRVDTEAFF	TRBD1	TRBV5-4	TRBJ1-1	.
TGTGCCAGCATCCCACTCACGGCGGATTCCTACAATGAGCAGTTCTTC	CASIPLTADSYNEQFF	.	TRBV28	TRBJ2-1	once
TGCGCCAGCAGCCGAGGACTAGCGGGAGGCACCGGGGAGCTGTTTTTT	CASSRGLAGGTGELFF	TRBD2	TRBV5-1	TRBJ2-2	.
TGTGCCAGCAAACAACGGGGAGAGACCCAGTACTTC	CASKQRGETQYF	.	TRBV7-6	TRBJ2-5	.
TGTGCCAGCAGCTTGGGAGGACTCCGTGAAGCTTTCTTT	CASSLGGLREAFF	.	TRBV11-2	TRBJ1-1	.
TGTGCCAGCAGCGTTGTCCCTGGGGGAGTCTACGAGCAGTACTTC	CASSVVPGGVYEQYF	.	TRBV9	TRBJ2-7	.
TGTGCCAGCAGTATCGAGGGTCGGTACGAGCAGTACTTC	CASSIEGRYEQYF	.	TRBV27	TRBJ2-7	.
TGTGCCTGGAGTGTACCAGGGGAAAAAAACACCATATATTTT	CAWSVPGEKNTIYF	.	TRBV30	TRBJ1-3	.
TGCAGCGTTGTGGCAGAAAACAATGAGCAGTTCTTC	CSVVAENNEQFF	.	TRBV29-1	TRBJ2-1	once
TGTGCCAGCAGCTTAGTAGGGACTGCCGGCGAGCAGTACTTC	CASSLVGTAGEQYF	.	TRBV7-8	TRBJ2-7	.
TGTGCCAGCAGCTCGGACAGGGAGGACTATGGCTACACCTTC	CASSSDREDYGYTF	TRBD1	TRBV7-9	TRBJ1-2	.
TGTGCCAGCAGCTTAACGGGACAGGGGGCATCTGAGCAGTTCTTC	CASSLTGQGASEQFF	TRBD1	TRBV11-2	TRBJ2-1	.
TGTGCCAGCAGCTTAGTCCAGGGGACCTGGACTGAAGCTTTCTTT	CASSLVQGTWTEAFF	.	TRBV7-9	TRBJ1-1	.
TGTGCCAGCAGTTTAACATTCTCCTACGAGCAGTACTTC	CASSLTFSYEQYF	.	TRBV28	TRBJ2-7	.
TGTGCCAGCAGCCCCTCTCCGCCGTCCTACGAGCAGTACTTC	CASSPSPPSYEQYF	.	TRBV7-9	TRBJ2-7	.
TGTGCCAGTAGTACGACAGGGTGGAACACTGAAGCTTTCTTT	CASSTTGWNTEAFF	TRBD1	TRBV19	TRBJ1-1	.
TGTGCTAGTGCCCTCATTCCGGGACAGGGGGGCGAGCAGTACTTC	CASALIPGQGGEQYF	TRBD1	TRBV12-5	TRBJ2-7	.
TGTGCCAGCTCACCAAGGCTAGCGGGAGGGAGCTCCTACAATGAGCAGTTCTTC	CASSPRLAGGSSYNEQFF	TRBD2	TRBV18	TRBJ2-1	.